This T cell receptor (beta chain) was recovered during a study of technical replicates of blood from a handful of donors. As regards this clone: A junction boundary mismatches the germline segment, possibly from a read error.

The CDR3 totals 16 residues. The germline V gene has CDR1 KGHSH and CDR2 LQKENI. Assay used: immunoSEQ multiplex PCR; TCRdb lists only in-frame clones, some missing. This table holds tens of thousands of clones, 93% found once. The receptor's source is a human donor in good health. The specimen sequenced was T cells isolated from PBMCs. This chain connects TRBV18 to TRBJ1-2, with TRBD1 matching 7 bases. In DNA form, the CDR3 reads TGTGCCAGCTCACATGGGACAGAAGTGACTAATTATGGCTACACCTTC. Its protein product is CASSHGTEVTNYGYTF. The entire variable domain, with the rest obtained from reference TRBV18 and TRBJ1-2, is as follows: NAGVMQNPRHLVRRRGQEARLRCSPMKGHSHVYWYRQLPEEGLKFMVYLQKENIIDESGMPKERFSAEFPKEGPSILRIQQVVRGDSAAYFCASSHGTEVTNYGYTFGSGTRLTVV.